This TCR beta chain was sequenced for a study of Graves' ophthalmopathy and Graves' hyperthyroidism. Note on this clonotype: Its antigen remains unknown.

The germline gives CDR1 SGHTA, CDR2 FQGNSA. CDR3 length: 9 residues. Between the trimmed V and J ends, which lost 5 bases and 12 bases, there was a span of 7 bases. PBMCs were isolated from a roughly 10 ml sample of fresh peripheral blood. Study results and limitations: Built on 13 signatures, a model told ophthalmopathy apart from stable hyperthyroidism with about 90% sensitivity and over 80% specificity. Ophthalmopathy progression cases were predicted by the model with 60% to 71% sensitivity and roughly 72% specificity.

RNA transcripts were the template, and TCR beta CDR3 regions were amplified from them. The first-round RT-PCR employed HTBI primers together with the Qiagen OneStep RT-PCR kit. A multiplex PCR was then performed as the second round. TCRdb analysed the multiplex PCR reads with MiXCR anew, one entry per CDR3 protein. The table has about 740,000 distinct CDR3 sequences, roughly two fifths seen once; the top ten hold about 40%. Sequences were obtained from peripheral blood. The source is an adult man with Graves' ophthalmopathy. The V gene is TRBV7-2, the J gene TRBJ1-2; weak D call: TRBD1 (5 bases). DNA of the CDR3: TGTGCCAGCAGCCAGGGCGACACCTTC. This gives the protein CASSQGDTF.